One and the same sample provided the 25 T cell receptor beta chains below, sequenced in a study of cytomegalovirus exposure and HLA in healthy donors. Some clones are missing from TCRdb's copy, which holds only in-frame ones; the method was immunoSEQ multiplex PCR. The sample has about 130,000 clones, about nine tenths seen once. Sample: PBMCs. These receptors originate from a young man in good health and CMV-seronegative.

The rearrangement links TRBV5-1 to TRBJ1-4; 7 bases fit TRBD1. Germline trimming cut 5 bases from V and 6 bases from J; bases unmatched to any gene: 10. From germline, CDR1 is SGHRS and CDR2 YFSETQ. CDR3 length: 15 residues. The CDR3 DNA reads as TGCGCCAGCAGTTCGACAGGGTACGTGGATGAAAAACTGTTTTTT. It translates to CASSSTGYVDEKLFF.

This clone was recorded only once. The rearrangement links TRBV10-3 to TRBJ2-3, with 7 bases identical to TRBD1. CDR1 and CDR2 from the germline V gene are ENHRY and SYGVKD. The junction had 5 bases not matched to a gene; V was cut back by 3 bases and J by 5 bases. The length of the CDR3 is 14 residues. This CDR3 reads CAISEQTGEDTQYF. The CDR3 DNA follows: TGTGCCATCAGTGAACAAACAGGGGAAGATACGCAGTATTTT.

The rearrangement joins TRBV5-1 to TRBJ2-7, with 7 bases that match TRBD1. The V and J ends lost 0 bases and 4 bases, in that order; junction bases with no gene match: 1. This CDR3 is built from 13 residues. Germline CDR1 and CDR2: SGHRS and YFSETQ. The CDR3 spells CASSLEGQYEQYF. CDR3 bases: TGCGCCAGCAGCTTGGAGGGACAGTACGAGCAGTACTTC.

CDR3 loop: CASSLKGPAEKLFF. The CDR3 DNA reads TGTGCCAGCTCACTGAAGGGGCCGGCGGAAAAACTGTTTTTT. This rearrangement joins TRBV18 to TRBJ1-4, with D tentatively TRBD1 (5 bases). The CDR3 loop spans 14 amino acids. V was trimmed by 4 bases and J by 8 bases, leaving 14 bases between them. CDR1 is KGHSH, CDR2 LQKENI, per germline. Combining the CDR3 with reference TRBV18 and TRBJ1-4 gives the whole variable domain NAGVMQNPRHLVRRRGQEARLRCSPMKGHSHVYWYRQLPEEGLKFMVYLQKENIIDESGMPKERFSAEFPKEGPSILRIQQVVRGDSAAYFCASSLKGPAEKLFFGSGTQLSVL.

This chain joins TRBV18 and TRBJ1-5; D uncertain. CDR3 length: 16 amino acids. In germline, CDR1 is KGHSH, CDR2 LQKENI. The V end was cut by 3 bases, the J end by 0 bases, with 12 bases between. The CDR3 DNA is TGTGCCAGCTCACCTATTGAGAGATCTAGCAATCAGCCCCAGCATTTT. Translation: CASSPIERSSNQPQHF.

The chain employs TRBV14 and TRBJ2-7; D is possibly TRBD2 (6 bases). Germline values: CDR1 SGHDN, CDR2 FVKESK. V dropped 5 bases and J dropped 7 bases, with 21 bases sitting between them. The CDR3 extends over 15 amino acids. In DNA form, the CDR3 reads TGTGCCAGCAGCGGACTCGGGAGCGCCGTGGGGGAGCAGTACTTC. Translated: CASSGLGSAVGEQYF.

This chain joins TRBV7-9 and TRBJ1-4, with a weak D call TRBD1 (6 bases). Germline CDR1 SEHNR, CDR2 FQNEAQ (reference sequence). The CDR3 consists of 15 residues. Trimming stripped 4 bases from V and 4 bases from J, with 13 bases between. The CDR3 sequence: CASSWGADSNEKLFF. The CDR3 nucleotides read TGTGCCAGCAGCTGGGGCGCGGACAGTAATGAAAAACTGTTTTTT.

This CDR3 is CASSPWHSSGANVLTF. The CDR3 DNA reads as TGTGCCAGCAGTCCTTGGCACAGCTCTGGGGCCAACGTCCTGACTTTC. The chain has TRBV28 and TRBJ2-6; D unclear. The CDR3 loop spans 16 amino acids. Trimming pared 5 bases from V and 0 bases from J, leaving 11 bases between. CDR1 is MDHEN and CDR2 is SYDVKM in the germline V gene.

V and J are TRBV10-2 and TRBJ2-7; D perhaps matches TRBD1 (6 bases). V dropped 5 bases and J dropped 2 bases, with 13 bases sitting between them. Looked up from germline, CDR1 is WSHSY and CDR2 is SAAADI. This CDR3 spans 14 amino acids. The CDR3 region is CASSPGANTYEQYF. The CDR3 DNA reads TGCGCCAGCAGTCCAGGGGCTAATACCTACGAGCAGTACTTC.

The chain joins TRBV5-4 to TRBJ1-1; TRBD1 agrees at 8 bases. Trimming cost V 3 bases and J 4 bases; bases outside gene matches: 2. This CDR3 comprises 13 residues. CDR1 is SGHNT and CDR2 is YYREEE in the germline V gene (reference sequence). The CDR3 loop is CASSSGQGTEAFF. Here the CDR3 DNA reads TGTGCCAGCAGCTCCGGACAGGGCACTGAAGCTTTCTTT.

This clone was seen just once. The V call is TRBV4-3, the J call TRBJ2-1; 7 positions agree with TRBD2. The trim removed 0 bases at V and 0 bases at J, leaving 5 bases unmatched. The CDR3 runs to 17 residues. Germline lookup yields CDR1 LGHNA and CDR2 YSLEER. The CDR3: CASSQDIGGSSYNEQFF. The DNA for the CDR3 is TGCGCCAGCAGCCAAGATATCGGGGGGAGCTCCTACAATGAGCAGTTCTTC.

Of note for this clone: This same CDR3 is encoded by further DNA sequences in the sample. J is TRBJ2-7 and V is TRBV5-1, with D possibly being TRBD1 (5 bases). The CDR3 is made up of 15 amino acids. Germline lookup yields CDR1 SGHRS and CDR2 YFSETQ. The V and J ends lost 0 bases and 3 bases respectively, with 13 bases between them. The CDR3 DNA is TGCGCCAGCAGCTTGGAACCGCAGGGCCGCTACGAGCAGTACTTC. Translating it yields CASSLEPQGRYEQYF. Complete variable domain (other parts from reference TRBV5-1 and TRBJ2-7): KAGVTQTPRYLIKTRGQQVTLSCSPISGHRSVSWYQQTPGQGLQFLFEYFSETQRNKGNFPGRFSGRQFSNSRSEMNVSTLELGDSALYLCASSLEPQGRYEQYFGPGTRLTVT.

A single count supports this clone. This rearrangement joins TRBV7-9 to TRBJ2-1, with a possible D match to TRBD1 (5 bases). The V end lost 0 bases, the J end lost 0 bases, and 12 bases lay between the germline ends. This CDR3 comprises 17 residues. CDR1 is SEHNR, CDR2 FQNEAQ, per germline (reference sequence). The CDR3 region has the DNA TGTGCCAGCAGCTTAGCGTTTGGGGCGAACTCCTACAATGAGCAGTTCTTC. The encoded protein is CASSLAFGANSYNEQFF.

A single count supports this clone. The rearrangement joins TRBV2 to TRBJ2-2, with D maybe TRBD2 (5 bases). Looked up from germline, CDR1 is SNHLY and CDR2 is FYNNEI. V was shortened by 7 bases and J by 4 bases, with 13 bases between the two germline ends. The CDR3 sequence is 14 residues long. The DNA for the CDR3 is TGTGCCAGCAATGACGTAGGGAGCACCGGGGAGCTGTTTTTT. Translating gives CASNDVGSTGELFF. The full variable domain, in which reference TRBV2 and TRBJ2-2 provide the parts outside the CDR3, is EPEVTQTPSHQVTQMGQEVILRCVPISNHLYFYWYRQILGQKVEFLVSFYNNEISEKSEIFDDQFSVERPDGSNFTLKIRSTKLEDSAMYFCASNDVGSTGELFFGEGSRLTVL.

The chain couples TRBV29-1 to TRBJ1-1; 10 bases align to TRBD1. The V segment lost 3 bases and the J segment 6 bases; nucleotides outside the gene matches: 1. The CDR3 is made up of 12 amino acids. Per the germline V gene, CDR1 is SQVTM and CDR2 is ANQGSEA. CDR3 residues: CSVEGTGAEAFF. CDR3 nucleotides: TGCAGCGTTGAGGGGACAGGGGCTGAAGCTTTCTTT.

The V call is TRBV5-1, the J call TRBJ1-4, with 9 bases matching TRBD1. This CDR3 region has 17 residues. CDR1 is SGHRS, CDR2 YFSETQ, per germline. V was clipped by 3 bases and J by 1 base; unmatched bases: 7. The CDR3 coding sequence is TGCGCCAGCAGCTCCACAGGGGGCGGTTTAACTAATGAAAAACTGTTTTTT. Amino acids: CASSSTGGGLTNEKLFF.

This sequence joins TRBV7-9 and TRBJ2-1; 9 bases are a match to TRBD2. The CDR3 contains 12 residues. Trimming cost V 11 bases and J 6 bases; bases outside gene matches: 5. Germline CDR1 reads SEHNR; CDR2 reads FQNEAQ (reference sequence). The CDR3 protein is CARGGAGNEQFF. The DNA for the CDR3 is TGTGCCCGCGGGGGGGCGGGCAATGAGCAGTTCTTC. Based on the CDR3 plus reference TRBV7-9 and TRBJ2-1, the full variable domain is DTGVSQNPRHKITKRGQNVTFRCDPISEHNRLYWYRQTLGQGPEFLTYFQNEAQLEKSRLLSDRFSAERPKGSFSTLEIQRTEQGDSAMYLCARGGAGNEQFFGPGTRLTVL.

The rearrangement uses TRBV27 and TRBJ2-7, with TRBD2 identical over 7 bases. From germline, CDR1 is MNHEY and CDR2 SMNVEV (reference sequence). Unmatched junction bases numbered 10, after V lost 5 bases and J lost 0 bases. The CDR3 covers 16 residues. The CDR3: CASSLSGRGSSYEQYF. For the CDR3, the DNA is TGTGCCAGCAGTCTAAGTGGGCGGGGGAGCTCCTACGAGCAGTACTTC.

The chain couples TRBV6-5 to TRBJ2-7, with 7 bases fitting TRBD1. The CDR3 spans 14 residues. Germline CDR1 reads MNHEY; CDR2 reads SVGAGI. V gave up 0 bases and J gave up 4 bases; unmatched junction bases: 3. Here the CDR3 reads CASSYSGGGYEQYF. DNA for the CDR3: TGTGCCAGCAGTTACTCAGGGGGCGGGTACGAGCAGTACTTC.

CDR3 in amino acids: CAIRDQGVGYGYTF. The CDR3, as DNA: TGTGCCATCAGAGATCAGGGGGTGGGATATGGCTACACCTTC. The V gene is TRBV10-3, the J gene TRBJ1-2; 7 nucleotides agree with TRBD1. The J segment lost 5 bases and the V segment lost 6 bases, leaving 9 bases of the junction unmatched. CDR1 and CDR2 (germline): ENHRY, SYGVKD. This CDR3 has 14 amino acids.

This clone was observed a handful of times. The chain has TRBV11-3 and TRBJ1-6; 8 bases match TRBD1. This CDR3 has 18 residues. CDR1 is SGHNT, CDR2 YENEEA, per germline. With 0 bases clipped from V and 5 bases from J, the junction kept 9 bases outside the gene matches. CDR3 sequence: CASSLDVMNRGDNSPLHF. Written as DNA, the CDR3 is TGTGCCAGCAGCTTAGATGTTATGAACAGGGGGGATAATTCACCCCTCCACTTT.

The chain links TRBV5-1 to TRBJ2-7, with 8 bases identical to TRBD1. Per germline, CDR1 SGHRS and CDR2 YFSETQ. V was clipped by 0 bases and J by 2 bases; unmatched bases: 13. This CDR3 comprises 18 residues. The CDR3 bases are TGCGCCAGCAGCTTGGGGCGGACAGGGCCCGCAGGCCCCTACGAGCAGTACTTC. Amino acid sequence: CASSLGRTGPAGPYEQYF.

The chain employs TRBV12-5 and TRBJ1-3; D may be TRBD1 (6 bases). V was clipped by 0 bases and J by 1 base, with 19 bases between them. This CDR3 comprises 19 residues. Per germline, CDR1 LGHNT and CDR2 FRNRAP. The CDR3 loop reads CASGLVREGDNPSGNTIYF. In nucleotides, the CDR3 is TGTGCTAGTGGTTTGGTACGTGAGGGGGACAATCCGTCTGGAAACACCATATATTTT.

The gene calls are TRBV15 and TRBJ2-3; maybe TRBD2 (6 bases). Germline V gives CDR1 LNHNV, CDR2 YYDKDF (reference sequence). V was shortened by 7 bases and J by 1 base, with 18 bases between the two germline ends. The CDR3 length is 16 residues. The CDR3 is CATTGEERQGTDTQYF. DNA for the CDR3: TGTGCCACCACTGGGGAGGAACGGCAGGGCACAGATACGCAGTATTTT.

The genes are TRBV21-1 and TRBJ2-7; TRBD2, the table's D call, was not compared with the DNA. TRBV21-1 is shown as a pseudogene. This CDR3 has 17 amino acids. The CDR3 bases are TGTGCCAGCAGCAAAGCGGAGGAAGGATCCTTACCCTACGAGCAGTACTTC. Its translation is CASSKAEEGSLPYEQYF.